This T cell receptor beta chain was recovered during a study of T cell responses to AZD1222 COVID-19 vaccine (dated by TCRdb to about 2021). Concerning the study at large: A total of about 250 trial participants underwent TCR sequencing, of whom about 200 had received two doses of AZD1222 and roughly 26 had received two doses of the MenACWY control vaccine. Trial participants were enrolled into age subgroups of 18-55, 56-69 and 70-plus years, which contained around 150, 28 and 57 TCR-sequenced participants, respectively. General conclusions and limits of the study: Epitopes outside the regions mutated in the B.1.351 and B.1.1.7 variants were reportedly recognized by nearly half of the unique spike-specific TCRs. After two AZD1222 doses, both the breadth and the depth of spike-specific TCRs were significantly higher than at day 0 and than in MenACWY recipients. The vaccine-associated CD4 TCRs covered the entire spike protein, and the dominant responses fell in regions 160-218 and 743-854. Conclusions about previously exposed vaccinees are limited, since just five or six AZD1222 recipients were seropositive for SARS-CoV-2 at baseline. Participants were mostly white British and included more females than males, and it was suggested by the authors that clonal diversity may have been underestimated. In the small 56-69-year group, the increase in depth fell short of significance, most likely because of low power. Because no day 14 peak-response samples were available, repertoires were characterized only after the peak T cell response.

The CDR3 regions of human TCRbeta chains were subjected to immunosequencing. The original methods were these. Repertoire TCRs were checked for matches against a reference library of SARS-CoV-2-specific TCRs that had been generated using the MIRA antigen-specificity platform. Breadth meant the fraction of unique TCRs that were SARS-CoV-2-associated, whereas depth meant the fraction of total T cells that were SARS-CoV-2-associated. Using the MIRA data, every spike-specific TCR was mapped to the spike region that the TCR reacted to and assigned to either a CD4 or a CD8 class. Log10-transformed breadth and depth values were compared by one-way ANOVA with Sidak's multiple comparisons tests. TCRdb stores this immuneACCESS table with in-frame sequences only. Part of the clones is absent; in the studies checked, under half of the shortfall reflects unresolved V genes, and no reason is known for the rest. V and J calls and clone size are as listed in that table; D and trimming were resolved from the DNA. Recorded for this sample are under 150,000 clones; about 90% of them occurred a single time. Of the sample, 1.5% to 2% is held by the ten largest clones.

From the cysteine through the phenylalanine, the CDR3 covers 14 amino acids. CDR3 DNA is the only sequence kept; it has 42 bases, read in frame from the first base. The germline V gene supplies CDR1 SGHVS and CDR2 FQNEAQ. Compared with germline, V lacks 5 bases and J lacks 7 bases; bases without a gene match: 6. This specimen's time point label, interpreted: about 28 days (+/-7) after the second vaccine dose. AZD1222 recipients given second doses at about 4 weeks or at about 12 weeks were pooled, since spike-specific TCR depth and breadth were not found to differ between the two schedules. Vaccinee samples came from UK trials COV001 and COV002, including a single-blind randomized controlled phase 2/3 trial of AZD1222 (ChAdOx1 nCoV-19) in healthy adults. For TCRbeta chain sequencing, PBMC samples were collected from trial participants at day 0 and at day 28 after the second dose. As to this clone: The antigen this receptor binds is unknown. One base away there is no much larger clone; base qualities are not given.

This material consisted of peripheral blood, taken 28 days after the second AZD1222 dose. The sequence came from an adult who received the AZD1222 COVID-19 vaccine. The chain was built from TRBV7-8 and TRBJ2-1; 9 bases in between match TRBD2. The DNA reads as follows: TGTGCCAGCAGCGCCCGGCGGGGGGGGAATGAGCAGTTCTTC. It encodes CASSARRGGNEQFF.